This TCR beta chain was sequenced for a study of blood T cells in healthy people across ages. Findings and limits, study-wide: Unknown donor CMV status possibly confounded expanded clonotype changes.

The CDR3 extends over 14 amino acids. Germline CDR1 and CDR2: SNHLY and FYNNEI. Trimming stripped 3 bases from V and 4 bases from J, with 11 bases between. Concerning this clonotype itself: The antigen remains undetermined.

Together with a sample-barcoded 5' primer, a J-beta primer mix was included in a second PCR lasting about 6 to 11 cycles. TCRdb fed the 5' RACE reads into MiXCR, producing one record per CDR3 protein. The table records about 1.8 million distinct CDR3 sequences, around 50% of them present only once. This clonotype originated in a middle-aged woman in good health. The source material was blood. The chain is built from TRBV2 and TRBJ2-3; tentative D call: TRBD2 (5 bases). CDR3 sequence (DNA): TGTGCCAGCAGTGAGAGATTCGGGGCAGATACGCAGTATTTT. It is translated as CASSERFGADTQYF. The whole variable domain, remainder taken from reference TRBV2 and TRBJ2-3, is EPEVTQTPSHQVTQMGQEVILRCVPISNHLYFYWYRQILGQKVEFLVSFYNNEISEKSEIFDDQFSVERPDGSNFTLKIRSTKLEDSAMYFCASSERFGADTQYFGPGTRLTVL.